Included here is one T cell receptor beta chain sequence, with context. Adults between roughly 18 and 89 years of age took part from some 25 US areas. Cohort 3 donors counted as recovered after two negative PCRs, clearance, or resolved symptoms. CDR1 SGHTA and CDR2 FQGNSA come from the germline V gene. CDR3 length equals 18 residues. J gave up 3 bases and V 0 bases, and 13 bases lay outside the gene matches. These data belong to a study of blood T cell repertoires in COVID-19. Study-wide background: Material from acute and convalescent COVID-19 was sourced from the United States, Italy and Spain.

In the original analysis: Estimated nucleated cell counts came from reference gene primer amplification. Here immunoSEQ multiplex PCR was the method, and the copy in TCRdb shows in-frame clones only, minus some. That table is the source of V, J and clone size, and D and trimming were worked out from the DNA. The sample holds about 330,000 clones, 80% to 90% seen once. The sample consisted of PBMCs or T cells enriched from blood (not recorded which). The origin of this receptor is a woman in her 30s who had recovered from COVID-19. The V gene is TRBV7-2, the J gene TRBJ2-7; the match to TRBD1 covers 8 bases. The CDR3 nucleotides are TGTGCCAGCAGCTTAGCGGGCAGACAGGGGTTCCCTTTCTACGAGCAGTACTTC. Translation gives CASSLAGRQGFPFYEQYF.